This TCR beta chain was retrieved from a study of OX40 agonist ivuxolimab in advanced cancers. Study at large: Partial responses were achieved by three patients: one hepatocellular carcinoma, two cutaneous melanoma.

Notes on this clone: What it recognizes is unknown.

Excluded were patients having autoimmune disease history or systemic immunosuppression. V lost 5 bases and J lost 4, with 23 bases in between. This CDR3 has 17 residues. Germline V gene data show CDR1 as LNHDA and CDR2 as SQIVND (reference sequence). Libraries were prepared by immunoSEQ multiplex PCR; TCRdb keeps only in-frame clonotypes and omits some of them. Found here are tens of thousands of clones, around nine tenths of them singletons; the top ten hold approximately 0.67%. Findings and caveats of the study: Antigen specificity of clonally expanded peripheral T cells was not established.

The V call is TRBV19, the J call TRBJ2-5; D may correspond to TRBD1 or TRBD2 (6 bases each). The material was CD4+ or CD8+ T cells sorted from blood, obtained in a trial of the OX40 agonist ivuxolimab. The receptor was isolated from an adult with an advanced solid tumor such as melanoma, head and neck, liver or kidney cancer. The CDR3 bases are TGTGCCAGTAGTCGTTCGTTTCTACAGGGAGGAACAGAGACCCAGTACTTC. This codes for CASSRSFLQGGTETQYF.